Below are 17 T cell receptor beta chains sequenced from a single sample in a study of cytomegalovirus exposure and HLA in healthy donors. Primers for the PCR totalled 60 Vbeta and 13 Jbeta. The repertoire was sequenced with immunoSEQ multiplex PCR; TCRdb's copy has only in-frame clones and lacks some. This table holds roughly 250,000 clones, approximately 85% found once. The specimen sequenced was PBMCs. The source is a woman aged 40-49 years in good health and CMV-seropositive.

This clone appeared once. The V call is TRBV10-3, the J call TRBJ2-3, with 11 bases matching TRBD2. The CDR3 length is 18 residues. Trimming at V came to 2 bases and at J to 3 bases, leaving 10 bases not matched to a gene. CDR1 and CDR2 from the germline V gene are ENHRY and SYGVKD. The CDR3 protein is CAISEGIYPSGRTDTQYF. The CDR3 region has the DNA TGTGCCATCAGTGAGGGAATTTACCCTAGCGGGAGGACAGATACGCAGTATTTT.

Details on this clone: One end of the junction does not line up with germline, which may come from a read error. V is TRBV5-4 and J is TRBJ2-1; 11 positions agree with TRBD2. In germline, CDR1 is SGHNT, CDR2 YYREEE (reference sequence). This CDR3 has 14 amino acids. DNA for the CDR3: TGTGCCAGCACTCTCGGACTAGCGGGCCCCGGGACAATCTTC. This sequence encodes CASTLGLAGPGTIF.

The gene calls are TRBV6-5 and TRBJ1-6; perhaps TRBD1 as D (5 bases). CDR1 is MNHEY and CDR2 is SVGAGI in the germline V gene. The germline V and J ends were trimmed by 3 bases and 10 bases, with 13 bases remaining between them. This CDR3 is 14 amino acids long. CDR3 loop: CASSYKGEGSPLHF. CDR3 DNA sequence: TGTGCCAGCAGTTATAAAGGGGAAGGATCACCCCTCCACTTT.

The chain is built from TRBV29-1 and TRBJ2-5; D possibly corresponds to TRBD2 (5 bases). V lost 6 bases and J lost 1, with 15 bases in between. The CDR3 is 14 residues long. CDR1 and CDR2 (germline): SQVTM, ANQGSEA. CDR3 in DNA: TGCAGCGTAAAAACGGTAGCGATCCAAGAGACCCAGTACTTC. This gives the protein CSVKTVAIQETQYF.

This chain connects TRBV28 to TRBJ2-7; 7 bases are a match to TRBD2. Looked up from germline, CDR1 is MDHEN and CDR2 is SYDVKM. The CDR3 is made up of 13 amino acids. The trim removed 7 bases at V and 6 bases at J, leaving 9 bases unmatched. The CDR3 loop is CASTSAGMGEQYF. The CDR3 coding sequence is TGTGCCAGCACATCAGCGGGGATGGGCGAGCAGTACTTC.

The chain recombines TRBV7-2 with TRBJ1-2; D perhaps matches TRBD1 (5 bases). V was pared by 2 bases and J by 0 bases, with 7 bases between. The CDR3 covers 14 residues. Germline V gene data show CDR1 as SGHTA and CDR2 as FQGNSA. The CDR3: CASSLWGANYGYTF. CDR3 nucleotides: TGTGCCAGCAGCTTATGGGGGGCTAACTATGGCTACACCTTC.

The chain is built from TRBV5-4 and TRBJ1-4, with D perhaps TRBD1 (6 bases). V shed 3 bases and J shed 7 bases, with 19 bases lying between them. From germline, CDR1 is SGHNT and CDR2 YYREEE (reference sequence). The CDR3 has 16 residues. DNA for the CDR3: TGTGCCAGCAGCTCAGCATCAGGGGAAGGGTCTGAAAAACTGTTTTTT. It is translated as CASSSASGEGSEKLFF.

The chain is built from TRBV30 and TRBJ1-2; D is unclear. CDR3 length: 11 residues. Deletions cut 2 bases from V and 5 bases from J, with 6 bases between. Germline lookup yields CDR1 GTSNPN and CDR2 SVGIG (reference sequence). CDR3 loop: CAWSSPYGYTF. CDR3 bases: TGTGCCTGGAGTTCCCCTTATGGCTACACCTTC. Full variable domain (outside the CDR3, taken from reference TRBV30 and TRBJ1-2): SQTIHQWPATLVQPVGSPLSLECTVEGTSNPNLYWYRQAAGRGLQLLFYSVGIGQISSEVPQNLSASRPQDRQFILSSKKLLLSDSGFYLCAWSSPYGYTFGSGTRLTVV.

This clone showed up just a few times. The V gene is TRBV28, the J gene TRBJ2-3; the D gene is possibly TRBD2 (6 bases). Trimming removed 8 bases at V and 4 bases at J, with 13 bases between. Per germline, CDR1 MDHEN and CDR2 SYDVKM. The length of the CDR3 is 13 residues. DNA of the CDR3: TGTGCCAGCGGAGTGAGCGGGCCAGATACGCAGTATTTT. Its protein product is CASGVSGPDTQYF.

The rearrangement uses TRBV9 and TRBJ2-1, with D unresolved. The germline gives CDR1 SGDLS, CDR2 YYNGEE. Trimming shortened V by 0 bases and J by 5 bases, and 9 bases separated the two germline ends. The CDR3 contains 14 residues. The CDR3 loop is CASSVAERNNEQFF. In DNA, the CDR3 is TGTGCCAGCAGCGTAGCCGAGCGTAACAATGAGCAGTTCTTC.

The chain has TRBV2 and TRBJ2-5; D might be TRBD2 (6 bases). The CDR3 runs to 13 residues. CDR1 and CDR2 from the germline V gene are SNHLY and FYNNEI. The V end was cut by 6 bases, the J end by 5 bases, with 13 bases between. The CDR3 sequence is CASRGRLEETQYF. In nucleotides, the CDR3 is TGTGCCAGCAGGGGAAGACTAGAGGAGACCCAGTACTTC.

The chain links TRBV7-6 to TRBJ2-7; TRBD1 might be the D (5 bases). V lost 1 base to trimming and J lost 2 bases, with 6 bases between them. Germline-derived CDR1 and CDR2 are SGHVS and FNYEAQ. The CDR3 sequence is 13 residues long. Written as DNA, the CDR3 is TGTGCCAGCAGCTTAGAGGGGCCCTACGAGCAGTACTTC. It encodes CASSLEGPYEQYF.

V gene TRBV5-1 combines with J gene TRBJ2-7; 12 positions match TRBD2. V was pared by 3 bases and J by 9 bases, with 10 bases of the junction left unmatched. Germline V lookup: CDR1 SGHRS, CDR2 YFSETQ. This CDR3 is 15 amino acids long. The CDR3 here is CASSSSGRAVLRQYF. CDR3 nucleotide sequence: TGCGCCAGCAGCTCTAGCGGGAGGGCCGTACTCCGGCAGTACTTC.

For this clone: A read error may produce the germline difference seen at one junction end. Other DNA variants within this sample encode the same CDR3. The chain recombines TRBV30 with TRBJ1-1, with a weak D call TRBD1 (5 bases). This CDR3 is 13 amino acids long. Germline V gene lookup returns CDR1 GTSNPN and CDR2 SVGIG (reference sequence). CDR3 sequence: CAWSSTANTEAFF. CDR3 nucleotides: TGTGCCTGGAGTTCGACAGCGAACACTGAGGCTTTCTTT.

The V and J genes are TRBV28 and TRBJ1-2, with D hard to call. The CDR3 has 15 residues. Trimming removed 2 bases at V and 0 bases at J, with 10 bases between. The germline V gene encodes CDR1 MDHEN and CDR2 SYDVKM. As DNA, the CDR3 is TGTGCCAGCAGTTTAGCAGTACCATCTAACTATGGCTACACCTTC. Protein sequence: CASSLAVPSNYGYTF.

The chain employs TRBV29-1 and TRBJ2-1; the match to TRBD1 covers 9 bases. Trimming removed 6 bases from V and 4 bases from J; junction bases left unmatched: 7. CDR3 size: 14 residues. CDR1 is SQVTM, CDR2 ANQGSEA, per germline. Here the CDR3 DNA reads TGCAGCGTAGACGACAGGGGGGCTTACAATGAGCAGTTCTTC. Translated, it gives CSVDDRGAYNEQFF.

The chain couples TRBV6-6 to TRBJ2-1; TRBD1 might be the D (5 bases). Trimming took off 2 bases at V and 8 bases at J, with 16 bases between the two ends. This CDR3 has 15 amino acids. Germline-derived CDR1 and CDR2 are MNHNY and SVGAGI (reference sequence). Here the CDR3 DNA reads TGTGCCAGCAGTTACAGGCAGGGTAAAAGCCATGAGCAGTTCTTC. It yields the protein CASSYRQGKSHEQFF.